This TCR beta chain was identified during a study of T cell responses to AZD1222 COVID-19 vaccine. Findings of the study overall: Two AZD1222 administrations were followed by greater Spike-specific TCR breadth and depth. Across the whole spike, CD4 TCRs peaked at regions 160-218 and 743-854. The study sampled repertoires only after the peak T cell response. Only 5 to 7 individuals given AZD1222 were seropositive at baseline.

Germline V gene lookup returns CDR1 LGHNA and CDR2 YNFKEQ. V was shortened by 4 bases and J by 6 bases, with 19 bases between the two germline ends. This CDR3 has 15 amino acids. In the case of this clone: What it binds is not known.

Using immunoSEQ multiplex PCR, the repertoire was profiled, and TCRdb retains in-frame clones only, with some absent. This sample has tens of thousands of clones, with around 93% found just once. The sequences come from peripheral blood, collected 28 days after the second AZD1222 dose. V and J are TRBV4-2 and TRBJ2-7; D perhaps matches TRBD1 (6 bases). This TCR was sampled from an adult who received the AZD1222 COVID-19 vaccine. CDR3 protein: CASSPGGTGLIEQYF. DNA of the CDR3: TGTGCCAGCAGCCCAGGTGGAACAGGGTTGATCGAGCAGTACTTC.